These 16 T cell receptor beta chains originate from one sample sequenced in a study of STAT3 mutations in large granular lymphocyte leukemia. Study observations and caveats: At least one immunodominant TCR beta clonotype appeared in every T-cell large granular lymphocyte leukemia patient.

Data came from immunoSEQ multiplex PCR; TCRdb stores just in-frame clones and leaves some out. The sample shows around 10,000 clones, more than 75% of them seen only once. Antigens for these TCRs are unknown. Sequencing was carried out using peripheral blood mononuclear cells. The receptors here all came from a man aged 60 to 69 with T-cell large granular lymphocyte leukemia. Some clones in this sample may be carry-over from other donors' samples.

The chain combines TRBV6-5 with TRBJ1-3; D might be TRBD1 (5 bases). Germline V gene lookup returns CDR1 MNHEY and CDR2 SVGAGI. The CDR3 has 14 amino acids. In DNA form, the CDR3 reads TGTACCCCGCGGGGGGAGCTGAAGGTAGACACCATATATTTT. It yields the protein CTPRGELKVDTIYF.

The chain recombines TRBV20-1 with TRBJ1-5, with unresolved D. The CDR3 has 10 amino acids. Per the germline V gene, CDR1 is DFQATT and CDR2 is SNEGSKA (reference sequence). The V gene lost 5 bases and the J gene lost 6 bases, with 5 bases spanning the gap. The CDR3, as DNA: TGCAGTGCTCTAAGTCAGCCCCAGCATTTT. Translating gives CSALSQPQHF.

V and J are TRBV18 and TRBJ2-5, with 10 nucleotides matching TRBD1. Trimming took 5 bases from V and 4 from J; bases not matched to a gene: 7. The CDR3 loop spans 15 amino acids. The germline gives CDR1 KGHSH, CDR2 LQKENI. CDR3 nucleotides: TGTGCCAGCTCAGCAAGACAGGGGGCGGGAGAGACCCAGTACTTC. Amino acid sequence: CASSARQGAGETQYF.

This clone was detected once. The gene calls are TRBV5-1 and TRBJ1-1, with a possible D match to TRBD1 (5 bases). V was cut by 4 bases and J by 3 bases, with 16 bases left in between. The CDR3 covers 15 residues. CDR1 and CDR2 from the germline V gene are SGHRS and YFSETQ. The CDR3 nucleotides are TGCGCCAGCAGCCCTTGGGGGTCCACGGACACTGAAGCTTTCTTT. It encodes CASSPWGSTDTEAFF.

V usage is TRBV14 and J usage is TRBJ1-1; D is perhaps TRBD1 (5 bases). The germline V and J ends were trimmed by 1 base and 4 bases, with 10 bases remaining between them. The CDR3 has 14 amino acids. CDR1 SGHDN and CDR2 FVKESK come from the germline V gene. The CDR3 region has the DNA TGTGCCAGCAGCCAAGTACTGGGGCTCACTGAAGCTTTCTTT. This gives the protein CASSQVLGLTEAFF. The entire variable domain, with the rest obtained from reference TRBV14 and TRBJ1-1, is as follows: EAGVTQFPSHSVIEKGQTVTLRCDPISGHDNLYWYRRVMGKEIKFLLHFVKESKQDESGMPNNRFLAERTGGTYSTLKVQPAELEDSGVYFCASSQVLGLTEAFFGQGTRLTVV.

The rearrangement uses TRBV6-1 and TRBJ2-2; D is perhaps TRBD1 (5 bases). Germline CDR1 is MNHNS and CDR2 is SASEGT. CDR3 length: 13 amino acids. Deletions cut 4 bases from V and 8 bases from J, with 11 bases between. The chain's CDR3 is CASSVRGSGELFF. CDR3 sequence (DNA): TGTGCCAGCAGTGTAAGGGGTTCTGGGGAGCTGTTTTTT.

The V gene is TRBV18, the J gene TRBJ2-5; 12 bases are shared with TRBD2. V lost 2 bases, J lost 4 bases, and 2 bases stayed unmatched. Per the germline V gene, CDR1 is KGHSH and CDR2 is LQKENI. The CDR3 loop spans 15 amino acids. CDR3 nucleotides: TGTGCCAGCTCACCAAAGACTAGCGGGAGAGAGACCCAGTACTTC. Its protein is CASSPKTSGRETQYF.

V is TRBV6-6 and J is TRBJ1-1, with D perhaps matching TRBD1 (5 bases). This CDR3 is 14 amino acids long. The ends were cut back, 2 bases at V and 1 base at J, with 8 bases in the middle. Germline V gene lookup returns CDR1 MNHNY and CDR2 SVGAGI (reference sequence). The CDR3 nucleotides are TGTGCCAGCAGTTACGGGGGGGAGAACACTGAAGCTTTCTTT. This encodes CASSYGGENTEAFF.

CDR3 sequence reads: CASSPGGGASYEQYF. CDR3 DNA sequence: TGTGCCAGCAGCCCAGGGGGGGGCGCCTCCTACGAGCAGTACTTC. This chain connects TRBV7-2 to TRBJ2-7, with D possibly being TRBD1 or TRBD2 (7 bases each). V was shortened by 5 bases and J by 0 bases, with 14 bases between the two germline ends. The CDR3 extends over 15 amino acids. The germline gives CDR1 SGHTA, CDR2 FQGNSA.

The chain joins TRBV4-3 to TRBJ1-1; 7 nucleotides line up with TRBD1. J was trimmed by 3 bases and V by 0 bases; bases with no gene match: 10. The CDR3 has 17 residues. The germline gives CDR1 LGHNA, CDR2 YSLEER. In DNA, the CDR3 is TGCGCCAGCAGCCAAGACGGGGCAGGGGGAGACGACACTGAAGCTTTCTTT. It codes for CASSQDGAGGDDTEAFF.

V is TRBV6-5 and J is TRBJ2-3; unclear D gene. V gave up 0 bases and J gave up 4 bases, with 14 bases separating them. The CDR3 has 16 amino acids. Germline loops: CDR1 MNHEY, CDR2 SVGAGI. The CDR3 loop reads CASSYSRWGNADTQYF. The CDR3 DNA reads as TGTGCCAGCAGTTACTCGAGGTGGGGTAACGCAGATACGCAGTATTTT.

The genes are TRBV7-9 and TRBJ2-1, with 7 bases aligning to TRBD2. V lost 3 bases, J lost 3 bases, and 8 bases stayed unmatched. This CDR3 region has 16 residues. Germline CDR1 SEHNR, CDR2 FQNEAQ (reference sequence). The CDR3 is CASSFGRLASYNEQFF. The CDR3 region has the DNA TGTGCCAGCAGCTTTGGGAGACTAGCAAGCTACAATGAGCAGTTCTTC.

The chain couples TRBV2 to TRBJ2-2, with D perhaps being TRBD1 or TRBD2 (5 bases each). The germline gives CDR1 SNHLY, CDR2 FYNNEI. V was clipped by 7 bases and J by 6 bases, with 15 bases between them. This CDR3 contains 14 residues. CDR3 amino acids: CASTRGPTSGELFF. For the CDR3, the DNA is TGTGCCAGCACTAGGGGACCTACATCCGGGGAGCTGTTTTTT.

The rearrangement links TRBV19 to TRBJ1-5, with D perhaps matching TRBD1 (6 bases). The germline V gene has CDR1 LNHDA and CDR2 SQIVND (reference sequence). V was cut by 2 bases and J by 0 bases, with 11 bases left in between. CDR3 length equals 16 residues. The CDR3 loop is CASSIIRTASNQPQHF. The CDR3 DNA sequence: TGTGCCAGTAGTATAATCCGGACAGCTAGCAATCAGCCCCAGCATTTT.

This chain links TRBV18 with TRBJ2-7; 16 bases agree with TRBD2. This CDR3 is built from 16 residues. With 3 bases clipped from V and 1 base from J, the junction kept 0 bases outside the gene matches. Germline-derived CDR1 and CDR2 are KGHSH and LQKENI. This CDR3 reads CASSPGLAGGSYEQYF. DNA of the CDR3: TGTGCCAGCTCACCGGGACTAGCGGGAGGGTCCTACGAGCAGTACTTC.

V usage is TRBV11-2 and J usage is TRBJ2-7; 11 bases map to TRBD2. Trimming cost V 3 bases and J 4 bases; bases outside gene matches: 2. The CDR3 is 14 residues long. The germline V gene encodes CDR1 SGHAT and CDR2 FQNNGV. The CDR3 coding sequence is TGTGCCAGCAGCTTTAGCGGGAGGGCATACGAGCAGTACTTC. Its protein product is CASSFSGRAYEQYF. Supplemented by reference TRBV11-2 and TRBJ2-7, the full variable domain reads EAGVAQSPRYKIIEKRQSVAFWCNPISGHATLYWYQQILGQGPKLLIQFQNNGVVDDSQLPKDRFSAERLKGVDSTLKIQPAKLEDSAVYLCASSFSGRAYEQYFGPGTRLTVT.